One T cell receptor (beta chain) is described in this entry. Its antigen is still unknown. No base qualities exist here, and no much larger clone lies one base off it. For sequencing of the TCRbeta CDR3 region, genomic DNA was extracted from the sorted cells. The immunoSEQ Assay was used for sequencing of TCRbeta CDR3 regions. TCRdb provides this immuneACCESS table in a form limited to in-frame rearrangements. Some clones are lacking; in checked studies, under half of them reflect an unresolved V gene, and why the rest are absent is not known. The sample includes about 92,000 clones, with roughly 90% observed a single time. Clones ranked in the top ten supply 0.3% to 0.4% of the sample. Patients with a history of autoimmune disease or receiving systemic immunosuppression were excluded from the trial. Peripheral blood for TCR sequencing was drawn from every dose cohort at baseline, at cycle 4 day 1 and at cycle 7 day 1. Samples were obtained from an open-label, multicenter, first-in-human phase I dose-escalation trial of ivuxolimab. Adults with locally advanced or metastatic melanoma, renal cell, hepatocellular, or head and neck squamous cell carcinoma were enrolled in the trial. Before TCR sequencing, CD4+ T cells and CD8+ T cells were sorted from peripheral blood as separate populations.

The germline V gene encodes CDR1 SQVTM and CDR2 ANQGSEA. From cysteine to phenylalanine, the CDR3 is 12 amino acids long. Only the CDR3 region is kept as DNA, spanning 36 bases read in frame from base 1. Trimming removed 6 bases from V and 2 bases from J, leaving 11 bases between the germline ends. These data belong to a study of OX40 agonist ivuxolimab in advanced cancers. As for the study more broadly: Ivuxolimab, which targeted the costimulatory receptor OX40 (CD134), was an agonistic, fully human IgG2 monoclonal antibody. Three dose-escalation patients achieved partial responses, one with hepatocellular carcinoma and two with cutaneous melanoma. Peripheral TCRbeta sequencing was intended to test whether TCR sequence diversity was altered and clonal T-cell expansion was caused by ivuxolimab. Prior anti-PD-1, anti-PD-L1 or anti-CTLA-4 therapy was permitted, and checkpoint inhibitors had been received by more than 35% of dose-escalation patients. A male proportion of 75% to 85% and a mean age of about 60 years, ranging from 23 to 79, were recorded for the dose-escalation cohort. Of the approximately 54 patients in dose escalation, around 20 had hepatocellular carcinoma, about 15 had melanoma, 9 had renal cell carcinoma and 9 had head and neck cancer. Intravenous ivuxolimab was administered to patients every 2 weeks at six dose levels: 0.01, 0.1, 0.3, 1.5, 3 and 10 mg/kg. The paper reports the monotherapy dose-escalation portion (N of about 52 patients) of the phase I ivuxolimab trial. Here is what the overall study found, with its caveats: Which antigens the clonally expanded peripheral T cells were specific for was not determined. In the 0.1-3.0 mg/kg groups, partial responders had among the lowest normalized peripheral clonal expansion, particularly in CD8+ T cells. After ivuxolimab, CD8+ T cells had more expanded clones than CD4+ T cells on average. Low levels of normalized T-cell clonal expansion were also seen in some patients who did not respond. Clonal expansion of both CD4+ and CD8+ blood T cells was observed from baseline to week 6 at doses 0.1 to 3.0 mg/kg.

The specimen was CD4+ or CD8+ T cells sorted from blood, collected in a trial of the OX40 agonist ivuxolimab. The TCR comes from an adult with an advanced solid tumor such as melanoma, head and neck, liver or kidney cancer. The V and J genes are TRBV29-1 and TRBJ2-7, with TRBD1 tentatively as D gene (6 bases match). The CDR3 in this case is CSVRQEPYEQYF. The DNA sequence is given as TGCAGCGTCAGACAGGAACCCTACGAGCAGTACTTC.